This TCR beta chain derives from a study of vaccination and CD4 T cells after COVID-19. Study conclusions and caveats: Convalescent patients gained a median approximately 86% of their reactive clones only post-vaccination.

Oncomine TCR Beta short-read sequencing was applied to DNA from cultured CD4+ T cells. The genomic DNA was obtained from cultured CD4+ T cells by extraction with the QIAamp micro DNA kit. Each CDR3 protein is one row after TCRdb ran MiXCR on the PCR reads. The table lists more than 20,000 distinct CDR3 sequences, approximately 51% of them singletons, with roughly 9% in the top ten. Details on this clonotype: No antigen is known for it.

V lost 5 bases to trimming and J lost 10 bases, with 15 bases between them. Germline V gene sequence: CDR1 SGHTA, CDR2 FQGNSA. The CDR3 runs to 13 residues. Treatment described: approximately 9-day PBMC culture with coronavirus spike peptide pools or control peptides (ViraFEST assay). First, ViraFEST expanded antigen-specific T cells with peptide pools, and next it sequenced the TCRs. The rearrangement uses TRBV7-2 and TRBJ2-1, with a possible D match to TRBD1 (8 bases). Sample: CD4+ T cells from blood, cultured in vitro. The clonotype was recovered from a human donor who had recovered from COVID-19. DNA for the CDR3: TGTGCCAGCAGCGTCAACAGGGGGGGCGAGCAGTTCTTC. Residues: CASSVNRGGEQFF.